This T cell receptor beta chain was captured by sequencing in a study of vaccination and CD4 T cells after COVID-19. Treatment here: roughly 11-day PBMC culture with coronavirus spike peptide pools or control peptides (ViraFEST assay). Once peptide pools had expanded antigen-specific T cells, ViraFEST sequenced TCRs. With the Oncomine TCR Beta short-read assay, DNA from cultured CD4+ T cells was sequenced. In TCRdb, the PCR reads were re-called with MiXCR into one record per CDR3 protein. The sample shows about 10,000 distinct CDR3 sequences, more than 20% of them seen only once. For this clonotype: What it binds is not known.

The CDR3 is 13 residues long. The germline gives CDR1 SEHNR, CDR2 FQNEAQ (reference sequence). Trimming shortened V by 0 bases and J by 1 base, and 4 bases separated the two germline ends. The source is a human donor who received a COVID-19 vaccine. The chain carries TRBV7-9 and TRBJ2-7, with no clear D. This material consisted of CD4+ T cells from blood, cultured in vitro, taken before SARS-CoV-2 vaccination. CDR3 coding DNA: TGTGCCAGCAGCTTAGCGAAGTCCTACGAGCAGTACTTC. It encodes CASSLAKSYEQYF.